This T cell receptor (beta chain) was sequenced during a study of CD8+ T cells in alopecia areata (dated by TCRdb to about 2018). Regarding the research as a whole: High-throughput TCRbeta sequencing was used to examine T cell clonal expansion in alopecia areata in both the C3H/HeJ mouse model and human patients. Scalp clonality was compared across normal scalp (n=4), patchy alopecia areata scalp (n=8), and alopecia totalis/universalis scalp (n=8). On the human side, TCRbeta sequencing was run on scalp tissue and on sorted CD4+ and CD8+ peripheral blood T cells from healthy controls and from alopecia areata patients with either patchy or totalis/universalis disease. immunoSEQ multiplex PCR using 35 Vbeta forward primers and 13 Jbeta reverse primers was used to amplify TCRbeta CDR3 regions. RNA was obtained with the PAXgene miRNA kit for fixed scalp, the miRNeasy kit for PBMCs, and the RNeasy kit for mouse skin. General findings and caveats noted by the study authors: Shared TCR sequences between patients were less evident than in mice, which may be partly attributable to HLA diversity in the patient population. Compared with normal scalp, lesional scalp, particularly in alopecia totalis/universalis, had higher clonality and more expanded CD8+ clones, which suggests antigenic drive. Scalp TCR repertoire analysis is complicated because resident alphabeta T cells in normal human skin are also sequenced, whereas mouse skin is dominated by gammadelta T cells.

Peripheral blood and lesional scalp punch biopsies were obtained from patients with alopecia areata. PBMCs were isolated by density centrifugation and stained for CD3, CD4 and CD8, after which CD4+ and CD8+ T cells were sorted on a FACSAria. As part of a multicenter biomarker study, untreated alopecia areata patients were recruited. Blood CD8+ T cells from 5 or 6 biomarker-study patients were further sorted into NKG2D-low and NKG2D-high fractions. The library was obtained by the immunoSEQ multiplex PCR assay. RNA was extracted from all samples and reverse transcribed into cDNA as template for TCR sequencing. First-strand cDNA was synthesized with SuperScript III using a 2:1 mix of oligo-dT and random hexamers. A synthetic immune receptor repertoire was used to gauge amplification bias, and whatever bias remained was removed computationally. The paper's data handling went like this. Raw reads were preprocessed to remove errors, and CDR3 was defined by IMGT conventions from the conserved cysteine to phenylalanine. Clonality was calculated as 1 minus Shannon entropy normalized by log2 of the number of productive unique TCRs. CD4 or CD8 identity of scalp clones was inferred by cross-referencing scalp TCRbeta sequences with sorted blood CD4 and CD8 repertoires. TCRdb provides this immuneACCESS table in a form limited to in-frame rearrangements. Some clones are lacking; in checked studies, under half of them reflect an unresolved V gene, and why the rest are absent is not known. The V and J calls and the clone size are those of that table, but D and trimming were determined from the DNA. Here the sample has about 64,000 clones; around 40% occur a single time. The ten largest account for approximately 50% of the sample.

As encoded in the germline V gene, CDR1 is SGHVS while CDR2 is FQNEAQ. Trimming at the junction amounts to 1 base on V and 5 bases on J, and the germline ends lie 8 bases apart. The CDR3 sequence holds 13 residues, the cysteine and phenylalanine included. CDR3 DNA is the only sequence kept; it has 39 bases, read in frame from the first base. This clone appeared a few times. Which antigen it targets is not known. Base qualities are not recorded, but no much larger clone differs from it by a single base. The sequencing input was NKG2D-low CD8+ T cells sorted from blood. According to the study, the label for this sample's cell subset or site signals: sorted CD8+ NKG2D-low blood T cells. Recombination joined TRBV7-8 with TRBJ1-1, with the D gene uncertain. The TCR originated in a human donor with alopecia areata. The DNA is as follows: TGTGCCAGCAGCTTAGGATCCGGGACTGAAGCTTTCTTT. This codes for CASSLGSGTEAFF. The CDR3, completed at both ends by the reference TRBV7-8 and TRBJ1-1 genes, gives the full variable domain GAGVSQSPRYKVAKRGQDVALRCDPISGHVSLFWYQQALGQGPEFLTYFQNEAQLDKSGLPSDRFFAERPEGSVSTLKIQRTQQEDSAVYLCASSLGSGTEAFFGQGTRLTVV.